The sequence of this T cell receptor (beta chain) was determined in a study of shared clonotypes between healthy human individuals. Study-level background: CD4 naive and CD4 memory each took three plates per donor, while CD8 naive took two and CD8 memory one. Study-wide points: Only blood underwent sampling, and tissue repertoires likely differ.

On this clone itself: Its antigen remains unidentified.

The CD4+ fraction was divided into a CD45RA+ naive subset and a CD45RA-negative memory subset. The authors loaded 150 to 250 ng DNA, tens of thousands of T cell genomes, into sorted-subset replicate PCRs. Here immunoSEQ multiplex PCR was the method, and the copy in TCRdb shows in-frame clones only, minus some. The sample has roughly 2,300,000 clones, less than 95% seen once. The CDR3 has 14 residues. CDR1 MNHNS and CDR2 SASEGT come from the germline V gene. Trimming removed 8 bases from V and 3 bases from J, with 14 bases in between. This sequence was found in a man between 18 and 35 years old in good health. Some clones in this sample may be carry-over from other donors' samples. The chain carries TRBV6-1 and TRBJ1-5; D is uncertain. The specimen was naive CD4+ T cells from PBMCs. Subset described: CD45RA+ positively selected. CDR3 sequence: CASASPGINQPQHF. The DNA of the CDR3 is TGTGCCAGCGCTTCGCCTGGAATCAATCAGCCCCAGCATTTT.